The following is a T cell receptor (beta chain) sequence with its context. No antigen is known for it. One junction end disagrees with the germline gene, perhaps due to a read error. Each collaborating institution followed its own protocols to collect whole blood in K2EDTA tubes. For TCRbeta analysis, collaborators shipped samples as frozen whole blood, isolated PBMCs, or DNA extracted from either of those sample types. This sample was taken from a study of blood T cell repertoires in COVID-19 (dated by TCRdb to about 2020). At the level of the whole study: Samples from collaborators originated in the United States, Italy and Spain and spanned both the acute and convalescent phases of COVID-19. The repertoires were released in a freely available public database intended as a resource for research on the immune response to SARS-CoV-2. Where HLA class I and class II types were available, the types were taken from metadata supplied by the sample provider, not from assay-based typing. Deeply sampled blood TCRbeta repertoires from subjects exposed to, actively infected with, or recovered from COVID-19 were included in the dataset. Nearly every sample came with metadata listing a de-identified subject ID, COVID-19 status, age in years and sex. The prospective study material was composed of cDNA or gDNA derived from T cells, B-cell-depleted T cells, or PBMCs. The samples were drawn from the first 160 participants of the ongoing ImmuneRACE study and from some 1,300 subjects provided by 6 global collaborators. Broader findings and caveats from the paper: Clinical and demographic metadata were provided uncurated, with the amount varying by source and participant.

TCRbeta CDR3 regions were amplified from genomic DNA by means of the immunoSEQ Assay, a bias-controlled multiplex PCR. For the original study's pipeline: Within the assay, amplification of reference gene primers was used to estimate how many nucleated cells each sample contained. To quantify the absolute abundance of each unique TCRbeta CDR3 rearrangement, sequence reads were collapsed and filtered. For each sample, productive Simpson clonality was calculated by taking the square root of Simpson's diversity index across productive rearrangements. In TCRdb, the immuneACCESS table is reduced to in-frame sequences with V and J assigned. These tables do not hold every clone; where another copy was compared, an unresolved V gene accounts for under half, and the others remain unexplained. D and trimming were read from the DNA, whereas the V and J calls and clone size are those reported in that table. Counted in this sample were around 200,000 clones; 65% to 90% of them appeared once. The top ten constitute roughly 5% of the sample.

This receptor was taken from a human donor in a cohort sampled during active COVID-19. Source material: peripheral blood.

The DNA reads as follows: TGTGCCAGCAGTTCGAGGACAGGATCCCGATTCTTC. Translated, it reads CASSSRTGSRFF. The rearrangement combines TRBV28 with TRBJ1-2, with 7 junctional bases fitting TRBD1. CDR1 and CDR2 are read off the germline V gene as MDHEN and SYDVKM. The CDR3 goes from the cysteine to the phenylalanine over 12 residues. Only the CDR3 part of the read is kept: 36 bases, read in frame from the first base.